This T cell receptor beta chain originates from a study of blood T cells in healthy people across ages. As to this clonotype: Antigen specificity is unknown.

CDR3 length equals 15 residues. CDR1 is SGHTA, CDR2 FQGNSA, per germline. The V end was cut by 0 bases, the J end by 4 bases, with 12 bases between. Findings and caveats of the study: Unsorted PBMC input precluded a conclusive naive versus antigen-experienced comparison.

The second PCR ran roughly 7 to 12 cycles with a sample-barcoded 5' primer and J-beta primers. Every cDNA molecule carried a tag from a template-switch adaptor bearing 12 random nucleotides. A single record per CDR3 protein comes from TCRdb applying MiXCR to the 5' RACE reads. The sample carries hundreds of thousands of distinct CDR3 sequences, 32% recorded once. Material: blood. The rearrangement links TRBV7-2 to TRBJ1-1; unclear D gene. The source is a woman aged 80 or older in good health. The DNA for the CDR3 is TGTGCCAGCAGCTTAGCGGACGTAACGGGCACTGAAGCTTTCTTT. This codes for CASSLADVTGTEAFF.